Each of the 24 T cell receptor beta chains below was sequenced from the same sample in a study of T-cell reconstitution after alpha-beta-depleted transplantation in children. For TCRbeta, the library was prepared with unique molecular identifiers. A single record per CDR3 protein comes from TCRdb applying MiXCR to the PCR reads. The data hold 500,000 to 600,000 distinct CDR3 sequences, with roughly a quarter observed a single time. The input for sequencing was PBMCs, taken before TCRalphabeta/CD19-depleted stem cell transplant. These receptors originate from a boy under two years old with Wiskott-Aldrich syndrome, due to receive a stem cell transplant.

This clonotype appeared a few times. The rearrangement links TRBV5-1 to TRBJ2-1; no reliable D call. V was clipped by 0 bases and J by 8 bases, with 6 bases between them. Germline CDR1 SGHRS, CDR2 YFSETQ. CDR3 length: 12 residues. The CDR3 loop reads CASSLVRDEQFF. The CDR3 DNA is TGCGCCAGCAGCTTGGTGAGAGATGAGCAGTTCTTC.

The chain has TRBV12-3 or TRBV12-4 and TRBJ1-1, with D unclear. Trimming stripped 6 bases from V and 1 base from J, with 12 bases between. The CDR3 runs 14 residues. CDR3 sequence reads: CASSLGAKNTEAFF. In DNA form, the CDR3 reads TGTGCCAGCAGCCTAGGTGCTAAGAACACTGAAGCTTTCTTT.

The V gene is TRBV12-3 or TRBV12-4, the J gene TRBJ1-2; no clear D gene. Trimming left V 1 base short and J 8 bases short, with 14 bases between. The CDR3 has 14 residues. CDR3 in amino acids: CASSLDRGSKGYTF. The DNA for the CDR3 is TGTGCCAGCAGTTTAGATCGGGGATCGAAAGGCTACACCTTC.

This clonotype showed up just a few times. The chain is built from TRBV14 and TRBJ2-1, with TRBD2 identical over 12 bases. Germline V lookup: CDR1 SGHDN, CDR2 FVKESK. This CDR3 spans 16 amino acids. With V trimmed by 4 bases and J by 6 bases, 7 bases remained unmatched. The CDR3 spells CASSRGLAGRGNEQFF. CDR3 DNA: TGTGCCAGCAGCCGCGGACTAGCGGGAAGGGGCAATGAGCAGTTCTTC.

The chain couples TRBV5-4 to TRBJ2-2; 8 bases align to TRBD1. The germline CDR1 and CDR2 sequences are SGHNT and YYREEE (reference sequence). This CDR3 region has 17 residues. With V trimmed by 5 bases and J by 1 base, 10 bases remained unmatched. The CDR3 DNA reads TGTGCCAGCAGTAGAACTCCCGGGACAGGGAACACCGGGGAGCTGTTTTTT. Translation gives CASSRTPGTGNTGELFF.

In DNA, the CDR3 is TGCAGCGTTGAAGATGGTATAGGGACAGGGACTGAAGCTTTCTTT. Amino acids: CSVEDGIGTGTEAFF. The J gene is TRBJ1-1, the V gene TRBV29-1, with 9 positions matching TRBD1. Per the germline V gene, CDR1 is SQVTM and CDR2 is ANQGSEA. The V and J ends lost 0 bases and 5 bases, in that order; junction bases with no gene match: 7. This CDR3 comprises 15 residues.

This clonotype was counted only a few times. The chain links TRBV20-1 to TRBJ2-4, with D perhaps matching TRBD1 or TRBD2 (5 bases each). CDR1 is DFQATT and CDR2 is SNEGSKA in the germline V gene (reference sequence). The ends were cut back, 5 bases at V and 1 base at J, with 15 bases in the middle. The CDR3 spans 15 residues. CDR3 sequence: CSAPSARDAKNIQYF. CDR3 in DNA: TGCAGTGCTCCCAGCGCGAGGGACGCCAAAAACATTCAGTACTTC.

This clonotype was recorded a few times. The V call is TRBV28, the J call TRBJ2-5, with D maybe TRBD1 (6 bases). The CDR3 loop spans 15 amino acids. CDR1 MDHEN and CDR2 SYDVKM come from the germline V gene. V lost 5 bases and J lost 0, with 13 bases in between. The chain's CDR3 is CASSDRTGYQETQYF. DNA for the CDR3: TGTGCCAGCAGTGACAGGACGGGGTACCAAGAGACCCAGTACTTC.

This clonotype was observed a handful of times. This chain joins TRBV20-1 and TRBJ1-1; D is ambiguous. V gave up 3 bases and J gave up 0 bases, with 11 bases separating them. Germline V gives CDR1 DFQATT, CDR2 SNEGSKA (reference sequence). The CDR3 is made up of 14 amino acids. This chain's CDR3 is CSASRAPLNTEAFF. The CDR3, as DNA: TGCAGTGCTAGTAGGGCACCCTTGAACACTGAAGCTTTCTTT.

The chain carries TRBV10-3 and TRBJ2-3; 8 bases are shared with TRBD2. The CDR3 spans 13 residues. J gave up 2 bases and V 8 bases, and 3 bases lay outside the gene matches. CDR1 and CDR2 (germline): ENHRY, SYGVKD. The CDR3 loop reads CAIASGPTDTQYF. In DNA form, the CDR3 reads TGTGCCATCGCTAGCGGGCCCACAGATACGCAGTATTTT.

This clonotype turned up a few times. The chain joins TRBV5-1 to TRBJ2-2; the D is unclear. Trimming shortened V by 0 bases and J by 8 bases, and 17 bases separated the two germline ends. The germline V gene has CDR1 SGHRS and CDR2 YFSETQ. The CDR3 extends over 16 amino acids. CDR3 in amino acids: CASSLGSLALGGELFF. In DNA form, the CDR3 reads TGCGCCAGCAGCTTGGGGAGCCTCGCCCTAGGTGGGGAGCTGTTTTTT.

The CDR3 DNA reads as TGTGCCAGCAGTTCACCGGGACAGGGCCCGGAGACCCAGTACTTC. Protein sequence: CASSSPGQGPETQYF. The chain links TRBV28 to TRBJ2-5, with 9 bases matching TRBD1. The ends lost 4 bases at V and 5 bases at J; junction bases unmatched: 8. This CDR3 spans 15 amino acids. The germline V gene encodes CDR1 MDHEN and CDR2 SYDVKM.

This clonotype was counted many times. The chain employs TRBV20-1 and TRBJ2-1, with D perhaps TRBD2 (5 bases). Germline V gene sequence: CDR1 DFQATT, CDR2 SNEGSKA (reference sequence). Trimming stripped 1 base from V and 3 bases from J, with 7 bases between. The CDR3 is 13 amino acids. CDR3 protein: CSARGGLYNEQFF. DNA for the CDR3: TGCAGTGCTAGAGGCGGGCTCTACAATGAGCAGTTCTTC.

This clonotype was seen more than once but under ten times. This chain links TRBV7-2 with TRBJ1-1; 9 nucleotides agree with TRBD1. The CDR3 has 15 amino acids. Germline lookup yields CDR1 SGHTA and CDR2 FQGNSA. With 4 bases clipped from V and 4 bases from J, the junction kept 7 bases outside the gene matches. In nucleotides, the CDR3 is TGTGCCAGCAGCTCGGACCCGGGACAGGGCACTGAAGCTTTCTTT. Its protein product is CASSSDPGQGTEAFF. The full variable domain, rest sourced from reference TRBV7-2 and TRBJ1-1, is GAGVSQSPSNKVTEKGKDVELRCDPISGHTALYWYRQSLGQGLEFLIYFQGNSAPDKSGLPSDRFSAERTGGSVSTLTIQRTQQEDSAVYLCASSSDPGQGTEAFFGQGTRLTVV.

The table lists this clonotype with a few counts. CDR3 protein: CSARVSRGQSYNEQFF. CDR3 in DNA: TGCAGTGCTAGAGTGTCCCGGGGTCAATCCTACAATGAGCAGTTCTTC. V is TRBV20-1 and J is TRBJ2-1; D is perhaps TRBD2 (5 bases). The CDR3 spans 16 residues. The V gene lost 1 base and the J gene lost 1 base, with 14 bases spanning the gap. Germline CDR1 reads DFQATT; CDR2 reads SNEGSKA (reference sequence).

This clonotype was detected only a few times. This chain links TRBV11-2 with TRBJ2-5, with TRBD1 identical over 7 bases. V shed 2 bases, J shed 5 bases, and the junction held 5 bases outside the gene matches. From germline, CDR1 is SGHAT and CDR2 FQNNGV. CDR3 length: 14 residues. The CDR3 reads CASSLRQGHETQYF. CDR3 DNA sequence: TGTGCCAGCAGCTTAAGACAGGGTCATGAGACCCAGTACTTC. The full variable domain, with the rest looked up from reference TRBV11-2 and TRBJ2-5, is EAGVAQSPRYKIIEKRQSVAFWCNPISGHATLYWYQQILGQGPKLLIQFQNNGVVDDSQLPKDRFSAERLKGVDSTLKIQPAKLEDSAVYLCASSLRQGHETQYFGPGTRLLVL.

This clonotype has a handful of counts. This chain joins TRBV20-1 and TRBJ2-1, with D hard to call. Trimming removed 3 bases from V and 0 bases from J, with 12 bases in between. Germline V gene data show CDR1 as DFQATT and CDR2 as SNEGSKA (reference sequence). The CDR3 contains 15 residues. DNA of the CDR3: TGCAGTGCTAGGGACGGGCTCAGCTCCTACAATGAGCAGTTCTTC. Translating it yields CSARDGLSSYNEQFF.

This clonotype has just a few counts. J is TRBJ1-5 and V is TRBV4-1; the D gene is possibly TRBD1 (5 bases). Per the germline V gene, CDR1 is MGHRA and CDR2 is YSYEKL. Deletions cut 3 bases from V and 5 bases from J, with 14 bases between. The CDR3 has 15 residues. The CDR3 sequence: CASSHQGEGDQPQHF. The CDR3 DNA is TGCGCCAGCAGCCATCAAGGGGAGGGCGATCAGCCCCAGCATTTT.

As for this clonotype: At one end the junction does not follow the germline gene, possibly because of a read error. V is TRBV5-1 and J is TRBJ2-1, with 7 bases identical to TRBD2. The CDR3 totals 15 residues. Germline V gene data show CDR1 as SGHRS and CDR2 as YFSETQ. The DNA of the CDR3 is TGCGCCAGCAGCTACGGAAGACTAGCAAACAATGTGCAGTTCTTC. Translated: CASSYGRLANNVQFF.

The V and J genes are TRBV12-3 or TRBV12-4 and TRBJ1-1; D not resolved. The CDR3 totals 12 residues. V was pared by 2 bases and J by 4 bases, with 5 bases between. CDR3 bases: TGTGCCAGCAGTTTACGAAGCACTGAAGCTTTCTTT. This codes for CASSLRSTEAFF.

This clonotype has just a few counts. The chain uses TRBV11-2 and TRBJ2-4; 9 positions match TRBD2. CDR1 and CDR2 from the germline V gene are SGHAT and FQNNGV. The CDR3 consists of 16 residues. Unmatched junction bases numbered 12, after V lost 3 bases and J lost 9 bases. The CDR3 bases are TGTGCCAGCAGCTTCGGTAGAGGCGGGAGGGCCGCCATTCAGTACTTC. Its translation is CASSFGRGGRAAIQYF.

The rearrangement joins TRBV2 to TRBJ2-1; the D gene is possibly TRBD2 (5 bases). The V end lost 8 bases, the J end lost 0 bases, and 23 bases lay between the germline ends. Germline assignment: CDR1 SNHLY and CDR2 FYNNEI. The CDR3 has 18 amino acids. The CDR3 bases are TGTGCCAGCTGTTTAGGAGCGGCTAGCACAAGCTCCTACAATGAGCAGTTCTTC. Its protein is CASCLGAASTSSYNEQFF.

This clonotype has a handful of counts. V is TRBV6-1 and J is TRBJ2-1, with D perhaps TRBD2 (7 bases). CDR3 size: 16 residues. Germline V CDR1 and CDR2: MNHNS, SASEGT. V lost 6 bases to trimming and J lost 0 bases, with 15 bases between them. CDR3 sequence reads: CASRGGGASSYNEQFF. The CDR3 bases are TGTGCCAGCAGGGGGGGGGGCGCCAGCTCCTACAATGAGCAGTTCTTC.

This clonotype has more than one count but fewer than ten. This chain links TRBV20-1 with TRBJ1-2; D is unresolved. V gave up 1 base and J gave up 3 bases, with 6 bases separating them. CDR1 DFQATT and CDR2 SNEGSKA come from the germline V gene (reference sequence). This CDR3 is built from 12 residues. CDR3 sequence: CSARAQDYGYTF. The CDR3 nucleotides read TGCAGTGCTAGAGCCCAGGACTATGGCTACACCTTC.